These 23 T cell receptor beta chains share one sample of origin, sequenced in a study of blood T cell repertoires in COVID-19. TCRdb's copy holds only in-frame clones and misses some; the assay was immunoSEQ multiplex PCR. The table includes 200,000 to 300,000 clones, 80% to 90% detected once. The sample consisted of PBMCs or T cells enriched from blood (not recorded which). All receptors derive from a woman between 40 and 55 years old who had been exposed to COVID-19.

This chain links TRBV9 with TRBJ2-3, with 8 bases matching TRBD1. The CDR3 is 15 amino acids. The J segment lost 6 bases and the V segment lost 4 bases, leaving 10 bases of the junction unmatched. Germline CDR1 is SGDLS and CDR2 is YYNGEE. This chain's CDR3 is CASSSQGDRTDTQYF. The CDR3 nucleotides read TGTGCCAGCAGCTCACAGGGGGATAGAACTGATACGCAGTATTTT.

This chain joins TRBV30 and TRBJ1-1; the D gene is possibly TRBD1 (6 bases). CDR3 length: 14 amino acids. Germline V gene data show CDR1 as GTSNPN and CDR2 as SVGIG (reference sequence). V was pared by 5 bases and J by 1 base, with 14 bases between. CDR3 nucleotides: TGTGCCTGGCGGGCCAGGGGTGAGAACACTGAAGCTTTCTTT. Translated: CAWRARGENTEAFF.

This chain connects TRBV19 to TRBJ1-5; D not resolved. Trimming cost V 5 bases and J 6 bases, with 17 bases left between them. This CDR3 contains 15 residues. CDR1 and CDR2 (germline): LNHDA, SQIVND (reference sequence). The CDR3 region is CASSARSGTVQPQHF. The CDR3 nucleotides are TGTGCCAGTAGTGCCCGGTCCGGTACTGTTCAGCCCCAGCATTTT. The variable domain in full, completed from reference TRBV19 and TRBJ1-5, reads DGGITQSPKYLFRKEGQNVTLSCEQNLNHDAMYWYRQDPGQGLRLIYYSQIVNDFQKGDIAEGYSVSREKKESFPLTVTSAQKNPTAFYLCASSARSGTVQPQHFGDGTRLSIL.

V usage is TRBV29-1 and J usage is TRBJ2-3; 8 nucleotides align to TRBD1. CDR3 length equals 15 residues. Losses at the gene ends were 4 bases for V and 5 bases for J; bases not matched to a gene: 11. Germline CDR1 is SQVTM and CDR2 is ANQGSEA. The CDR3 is CSVGVRGRWQDTQYF. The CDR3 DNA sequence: TGCAGCGTTGGGGTCAGGGGGCGATGGCAAGATACGCAGTATTTT.

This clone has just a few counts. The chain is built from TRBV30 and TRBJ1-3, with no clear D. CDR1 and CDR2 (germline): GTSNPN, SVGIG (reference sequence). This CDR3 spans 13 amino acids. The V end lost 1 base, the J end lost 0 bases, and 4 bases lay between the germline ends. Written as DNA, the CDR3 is TGTGCCTGGAGTGACAGCTCTGGAAACACCATATATTTT. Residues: CAWSDSSGNTIYF.

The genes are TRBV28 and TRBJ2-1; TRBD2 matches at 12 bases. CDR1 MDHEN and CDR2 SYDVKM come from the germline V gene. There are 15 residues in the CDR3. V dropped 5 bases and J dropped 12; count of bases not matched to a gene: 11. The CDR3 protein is CASSDGLAGPLGQFF. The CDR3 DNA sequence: TGTGCCAGCAGTGACGGACTAGCGGGGCCCCTGGGGCAGTTCTTC.

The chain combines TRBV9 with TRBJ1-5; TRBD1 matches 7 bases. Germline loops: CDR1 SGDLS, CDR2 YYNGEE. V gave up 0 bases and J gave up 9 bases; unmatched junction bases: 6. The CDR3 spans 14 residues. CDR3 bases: TGTGCCAGCAGCGTAGGACAGGGTAATGGGCCCCAGCATTTT. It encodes CASSVGQGNGPQHF.

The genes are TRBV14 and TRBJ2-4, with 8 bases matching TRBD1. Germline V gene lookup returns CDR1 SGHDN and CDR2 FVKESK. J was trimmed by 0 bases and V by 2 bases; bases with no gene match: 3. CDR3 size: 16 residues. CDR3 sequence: CASSQRQGLAKNIQYF. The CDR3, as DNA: TGTGCCAGCAGCCAACGACAGGGGCTAGCCAAAAACATTCAGTACTTC.

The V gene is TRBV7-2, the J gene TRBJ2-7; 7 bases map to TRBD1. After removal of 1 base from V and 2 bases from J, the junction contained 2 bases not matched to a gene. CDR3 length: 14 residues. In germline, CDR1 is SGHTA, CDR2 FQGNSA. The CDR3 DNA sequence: TGTGCCAGCAGCTTAGTGCAGGGGGCCTACGAGCAGTACTTC. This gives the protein CASSLVQGAYEQYF.

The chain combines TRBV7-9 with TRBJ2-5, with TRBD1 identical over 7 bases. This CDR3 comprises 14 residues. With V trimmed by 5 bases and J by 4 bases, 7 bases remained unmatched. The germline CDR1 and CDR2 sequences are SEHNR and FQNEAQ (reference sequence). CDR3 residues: CASSRDRAGETQYF. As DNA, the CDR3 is TGTGCCAGCAGCCGCGACAGGGCAGGAGAGACCCAGTACTTC.

The CDR3 nucleotides read TGTGCCAGCAGCCTCGGGACTAGCGGGGCCCAGGCCCAGTACTTC. Its translation: CASSLGTSGAQAQYF. The V and J genes are TRBV5-8 and TRBJ2-5; TRBD2 aligns across 13 bases. Germline-derived CDR1 and CDR2 are SGHTS and YDEGEE. The CDR3 consists of 15 residues. V lost 4 bases and J lost 9; bases outside the gene matches: 9.

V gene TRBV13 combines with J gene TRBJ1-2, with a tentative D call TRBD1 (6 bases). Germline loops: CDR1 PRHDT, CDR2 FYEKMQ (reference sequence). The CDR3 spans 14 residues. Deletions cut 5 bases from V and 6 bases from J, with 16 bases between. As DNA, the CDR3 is TGTGCCAGCAGCCCCGTTTACAGGGAAGATGGCTACACCTTC. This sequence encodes CASSPVYREDGYTF.

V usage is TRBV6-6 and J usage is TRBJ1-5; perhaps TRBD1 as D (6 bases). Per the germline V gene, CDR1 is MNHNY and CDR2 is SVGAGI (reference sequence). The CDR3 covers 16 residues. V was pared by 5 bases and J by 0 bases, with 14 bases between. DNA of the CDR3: TGTGCCAGCAGTCCCTCAGGGGCGACTAGCAATCAGCCCCAGCATTTT. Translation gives CASSPSGATSNQPQHF.

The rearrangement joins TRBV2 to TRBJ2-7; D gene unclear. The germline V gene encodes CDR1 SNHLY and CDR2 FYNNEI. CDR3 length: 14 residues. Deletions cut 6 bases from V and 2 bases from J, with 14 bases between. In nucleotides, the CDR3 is TGTGCCAGCAGGTCCCAGGTCTCGGCCTACGAGCAGTACTTC. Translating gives CASRSQVSAYEQYF.

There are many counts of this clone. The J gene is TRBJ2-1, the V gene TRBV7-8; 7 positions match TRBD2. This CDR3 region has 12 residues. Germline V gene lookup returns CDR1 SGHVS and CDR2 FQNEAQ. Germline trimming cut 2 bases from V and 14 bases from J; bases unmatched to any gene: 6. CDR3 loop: CASSLLARGEFF. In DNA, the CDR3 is TGTGCCAGCAGCTTACTAGCACGGGGGGAGTTCTTC. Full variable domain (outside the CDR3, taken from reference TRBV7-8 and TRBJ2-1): GAGVSQSPRYKVAKRGQDVALRCDPISGHVSLFWYQQALGQGPEFLTYFQNEAQLDKSGLPSDRFFAERPEGSVSTLKIQRTQQEDSAVYLCASSLLARGEFFGPGTRLTVL.

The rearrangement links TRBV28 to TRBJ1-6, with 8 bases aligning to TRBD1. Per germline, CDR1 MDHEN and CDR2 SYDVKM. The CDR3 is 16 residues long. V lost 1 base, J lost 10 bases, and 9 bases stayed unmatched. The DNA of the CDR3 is TGTGCCAGCAGTTTATCAACCCCAGGGGGCGGGTCACCCCTCCACTTT. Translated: CASSLSTPGGGSPLHF.

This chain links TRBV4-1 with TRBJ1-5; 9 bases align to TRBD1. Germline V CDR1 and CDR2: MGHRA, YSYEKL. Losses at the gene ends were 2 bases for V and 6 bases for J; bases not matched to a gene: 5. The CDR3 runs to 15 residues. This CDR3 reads CASSQPQGAGQPQHF. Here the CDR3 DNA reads TGCGCCAGCAGCCAACCACAGGGGGCTGGTCAGCCCCAGCATTTT.

This chain's CDR3 is CASSYSSSGGIFPQYF. As DNA, the CDR3 is TGTGCCAGCAGTTACTCCTCTAGCGGGGGGATCTTCCCGCAGTATTTT. The chain is built from TRBV6-5 and TRBJ2-3; 11 bases agree with TRBD2. The CDR3 extends over 16 amino acids. The germline gives CDR1 MNHEY, CDR2 SVGAGI. The V and J ends lost 0 bases and 10 bases, in that order; junction bases with no gene match: 9.

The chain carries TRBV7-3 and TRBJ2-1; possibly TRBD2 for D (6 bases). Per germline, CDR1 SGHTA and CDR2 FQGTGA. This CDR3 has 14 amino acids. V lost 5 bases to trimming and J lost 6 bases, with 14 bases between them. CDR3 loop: CASSTSTRPNEQFF. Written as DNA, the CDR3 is TGTGCCAGCAGCACTAGCACTCGGCCCAATGAGCAGTTCTTC.

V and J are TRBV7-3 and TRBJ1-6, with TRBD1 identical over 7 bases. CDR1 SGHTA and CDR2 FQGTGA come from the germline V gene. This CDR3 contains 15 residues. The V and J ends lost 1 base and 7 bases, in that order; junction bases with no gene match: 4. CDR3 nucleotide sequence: TGTGCCAGCAGCTTAATGGGGACAGAGAATTCACCCCTCCACTTT. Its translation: CASSLMGTENSPLHF.

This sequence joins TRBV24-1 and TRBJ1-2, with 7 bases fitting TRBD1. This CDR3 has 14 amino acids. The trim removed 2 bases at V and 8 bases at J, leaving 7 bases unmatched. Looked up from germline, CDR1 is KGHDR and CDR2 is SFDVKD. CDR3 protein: CATSDYRGVGGYTF. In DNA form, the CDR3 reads TGTGCCACCAGTGATTACAGGGGTGTGGGGGGCTACACCTTC.

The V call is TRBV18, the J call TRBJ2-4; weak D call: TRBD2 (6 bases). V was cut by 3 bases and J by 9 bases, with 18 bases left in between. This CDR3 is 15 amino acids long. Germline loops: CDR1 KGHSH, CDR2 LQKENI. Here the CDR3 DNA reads TGTGCCAGCTCACCGCCGGCGGGGCCACGAGGCATTCAGTACTTC. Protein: CASSPPAGPRGIQYF. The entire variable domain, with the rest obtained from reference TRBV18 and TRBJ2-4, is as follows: NAGVMQNPRHLVRRRGQEARLRCSPMKGHSHVYWYRQLPEEGLKFMVYLQKENIIDESGMPKERFSAEFPKEGPSILRIQQVVRGDSAAYFCASSPPAGPRGIQYFGAGTRLSVL.

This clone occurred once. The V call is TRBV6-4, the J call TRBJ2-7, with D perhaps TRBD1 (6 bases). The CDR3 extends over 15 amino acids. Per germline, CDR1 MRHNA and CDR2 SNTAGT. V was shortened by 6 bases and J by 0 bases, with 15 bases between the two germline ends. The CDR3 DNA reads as TGTGCCAGCAGATTACAGGGATTAAGCTCCTACGAGCAGTACTTC. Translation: CASRLQGLSSYEQYF.